The 13 T cell receptor beta chains reported below all come from one sample, sequenced in a study of sequential checkpoint blockade in melanoma. Treatment of the sample: randomized to nivolumab then ipilimumab (arm A) or the reverse (arm B). Repertoires were generated with immunoSEQ multiplex PCR, while TCRdb's copy carries only in-frame clones and drops some. Among about 18,000 clones listed, 60% to 75% were seen once. This specimen consisted of tumor tissue (inferred from file names), obtained from a patient given nivolumab and ipilimumab in sequence. These receptors all come from a human donor with melanoma.

The J gene is TRBJ2-2, the V gene TRBV19; 7 bases match TRBD1. The J segment lost 4 bases and the V segment lost 4 bases, leaving 9 bases of the junction unmatched. CDR1 is LNHDA, CDR2 SQIVND, per germline (reference sequence). The CDR3 has 16 amino acids. The CDR3: CASSTTGNLVTGELFF. The DNA for the CDR3 is TGTGCCAGTAGTACGACAGGGAATCTGGTCACCGGGGAGCTGTTTTTT.

The chain employs TRBV7-6 and TRBJ1-4; tentative D call: TRBD1 (5 bases). The germline gives CDR1 SGHVS, CDR2 FNYEAQ. CDR3 length: 15 residues. Deletions cut 2 bases from V and 0 bases from J, with 7 bases between. CDR3 coding DNA: TGTGCCAGCAGCTTACCGGGGGCAACTAATGAAAAACTGTTTTTT. This encodes CASSLPGATNEKLFF.

The chain carries TRBV19 and TRBJ1-2; maybe TRBD1 (5 bases). The CDR3 sequence is 15 residues long. V gave up 1 base and J gave up 0 bases, with 9 bases separating them. Germline CDR1 LNHDA, CDR2 SQIVND (reference sequence). CDR3 sequence (DNA): TGTGCCAGTAGTATAGCCGGGACTGCTAACTATGGCTACACCTTC. This sequence encodes CASSIAGTANYGYTF.

The chain joins TRBV19 to TRBJ2-1, with 13 bases identical to TRBD2. J was trimmed by 8 bases and V by 3 bases; bases with no gene match: 10. The CDR3 spans 17 residues. CDR1 is LNHDA, CDR2 SQIVND, per germline (reference sequence). The CDR3 bases are TGTGCCAGTAGTATTGGGACTAGCGGGGCTTCTGGGGATGAGCAGTTCTTC. It encodes CASSIGTSGASGDEQFF.

The chain combines TRBV6-7 with TRBJ2-5, with no clear D. TRBV6-7 is given ORF status, its function remaining uncertain. This CDR3 region has 11 residues. V was clipped by 7 bases and J by 1 base, with 4 bases between them. The CDR3 nucleotides are TGTGCCAGCACGGGCCAAGAGACCCAGTACTTC. This sequence encodes CASTGQETQYF.

This clone appeared a few times. The chain combines TRBV15 with TRBJ2-2, with 9 bases fitting TRBD2. The germline V gene encodes CDR1 LNHNV and CDR2 YYDKDF (reference sequence). This CDR3 contains 17 residues. J gave up 1 base and V 0 bases, and 3 bases lay outside the gene matches. This CDR3 reads CATSRDLAGRNTGELFF. The DNA for the CDR3 is TGTGCCACCAGCAGAGATCTAGCGGGACGGAACACCGGGGAGCTGTTTTTT.

V and J are TRBV25-1 and TRBJ1-2; D may be TRBD1 (5 bases). Trimming took off 3 bases at V and 4 bases at J, with 15 bases between the two ends. Germline V gene data show CDR1 as MGHDK and CDR2 as SYGVNS. The CDR3 is 15 residues long. CDR3 in amino acids: CASSEGGSSGYGYTF. CDR3 coding DNA: TGTGCCAGCAGTGAGGGGGGGTCCTCTGGCTATGGCTACACCTTC.

This chain joins TRBV30 and TRBJ2-3, with a weak D call TRBD1 (5 bases). V was clipped by 2 bases and J by 4 bases, with 13 bases between them. The germline V gene has CDR1 GTSNPN and CDR2 SVGIG (reference sequence). The CDR3 has 14 amino acids. The CDR3 reads CAWSKGWTADTQYF. The CDR3 nucleotides are TGTGCCTGGAGTAAGGGGTGGACGGCAGATACGCAGTATTTT.

V usage is TRBV10-2 and J usage is TRBJ2-7, with 7 nucleotides matching TRBD2. CDR1 and CDR2 from the germline V gene are WSHSY and SAAADI. Losses at the gene ends were 4 bases for V and 6 bases for J; bases not matched to a gene: 9. The CDR3 totals 14 residues. CDR3 sequence (DNA): TGCGCCAGCAGTGGAATTGCGGGAGTGGTCGAGCAGTACTTC. The encoded protein is CASSGIAGVVEQYF.

The genes are TRBV7-6 and TRBJ2-5; 10 bases map to TRBD2. This CDR3 comprises 15 residues. Trimming at V came to 3 bases and at J to 5 bases, leaving 6 bases not matched to a gene. CDR1 and CDR2 from the germline V gene are SGHVS and FNYEAQ. The CDR3 sequence: CASSLGAGGHETQYF. The CDR3 region has the DNA TGTGCCAGCAGCTTGGGAGCGGGGGGGCATGAGACCCAGTACTTC.

The CDR3 spells CASSQGGRNQPQHF. In DNA, the CDR3 is TGTGCCAGCAGTCAAGGAGGACGCAATCAGCCCCAGCATTTT. The V call is TRBV11-3, the J call TRBJ1-5; no definite D call. This CDR3 region has 14 residues. V was pared by 6 bases and J by 2 bases, with 11 bases between. CDR1 is SGHNT and CDR2 is YENEEA in the germline V gene. The full variable domain, in which reference TRBV11-3 and TRBJ1-5 provide the parts outside the CDR3, is EAGVVQSPRYKIIEKKQPVAFWCNPISGHNTLYWYLQNLGQGPELLIRYENEEAVDDSQLPKDRFSAERLKGVDSTLKIQPAELGDSAVYLCASSQGGRNQPQHFGDGTRLSIL.

This clone was detected only once. This sequence joins TRBV12-5 and TRBJ2-2, with 10 bases lining up with TRBD1. The V and J ends lost 7 bases and 3 bases, in that order; junction bases with no gene match: 5. Germline lookup yields CDR1 LGHNT and CDR2 FRNRAP. The CDR3 contains 15 residues. The CDR3 spells CASATGTGDTGELFF. The CDR3 DNA sequence: TGTGCTAGTGCCACCGGGACAGGGGACACCGGGGAGCTGTTTTTT.

This clone was recorded a few times. The J gene is TRBJ2-7, the V gene TRBV18; TRBD2 matches 10 bases. The CDR3 spans 15 residues. Germline V gene lookup returns CDR1 KGHSH and CDR2 LQKENI. The J segment lost 2 bases and the V segment lost 3 bases, leaving 4 bases of the junction unmatched. The CDR3 spells CASSPRTSGAYEQYF. The CDR3 DNA is TGTGCCAGCTCACCCCGGACTAGCGGAGCCTACGAGCAGTACTTC.